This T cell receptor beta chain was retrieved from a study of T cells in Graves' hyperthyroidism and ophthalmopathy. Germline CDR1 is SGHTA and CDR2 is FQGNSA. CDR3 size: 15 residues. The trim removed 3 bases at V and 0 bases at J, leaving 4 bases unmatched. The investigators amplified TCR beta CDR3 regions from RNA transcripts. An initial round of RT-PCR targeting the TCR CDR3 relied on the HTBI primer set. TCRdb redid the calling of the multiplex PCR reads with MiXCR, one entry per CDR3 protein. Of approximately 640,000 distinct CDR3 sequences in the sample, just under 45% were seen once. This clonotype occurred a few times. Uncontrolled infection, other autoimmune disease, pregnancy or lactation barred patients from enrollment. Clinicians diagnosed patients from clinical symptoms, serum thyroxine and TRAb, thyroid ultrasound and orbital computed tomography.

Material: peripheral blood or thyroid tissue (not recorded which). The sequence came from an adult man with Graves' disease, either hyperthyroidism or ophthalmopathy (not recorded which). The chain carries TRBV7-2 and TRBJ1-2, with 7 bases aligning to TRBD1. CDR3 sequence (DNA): TGTGCCAGCAGCTTTGACAGGGCTACTAACTATGGCTACACCTTC. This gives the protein CASSFDRATNYGYTF.